A selection of T cell receptor beta chains follows, all from one sample in a study of blood T cell repertoires in COVID-19. Using immunoSEQ multiplex PCR, the repertoire was profiled, and TCRdb retains in-frame clones only, with some absent. The sample holds over 70,000 clones, roughly 78% seen once. The sequencing input was peripheral blood. Source of these receptors: an elderly woman with acute or convalescent COVID-19. Both conserved end residues are part of each CDR3. Fields, in order: clone size, V gene, J gene, D gene, CDR3 protein, CDR3 DNA. D genes are given only for firm matches. Rows may omit the clone size; those that give it use once, few, many or a size class.

abundance: NA; v_gene: TRBV15; j_gene: TRBJ2-3; d_gene: NA; CDR3aa: CATSREGGEFGTDTQYF; CDR3nt: TGTGCCACCAGCAGAGAGGGGGGAGAATTTGGCACAGATACGCAGTATTTT
abundance: few; v_gene: TRBV6-2/TRBV6-3; j_gene: TRBJ1-5; d_gene: NA; CDR3aa: CASSYWGTGNQPQHF; CDR3nt: TGTGCCAGCAGTTACTGGGGGACTGGCAATCAGCCCCAGCATTTT
abundance: NA; v_gene: TRBV27; j_gene: TRBJ2-7; d_gene: TRBD2; CDR3aa: CASTPSGLARYEQYF; CDR3nt: TGTGCCAGCACCCCGTCAGGACTAGCGAGGTACGAGCAGTACTTC
abundance: NA; v_gene: TRBV21-1; j_gene: TRBJ1-1; d_gene: NA; CDR3aa: CASSKSRDRLNTEAFF; CDR3nt: TGTGCCAGCAGCAAATCCCGCGACAGATTGAACACTGAAGCTTTCTTT
abundance: NA; v_gene: TRBV7-8; j_gene: TRBJ2-1; d_gene: TRBD2; CDR3aa: CASSPPRGGNREQFF; CDR3nt: TGTGCCAGCAGTCCCCCTCGGGGGGGTAATAGAGAGCAGTTCTTC
abundance: NA; v_gene: TRBV30; j_gene: TRBJ2-5; d_gene: NA; CDR3aa: CAWGLQGQETQYF; CDR3nt: TGTGCCTGGGGATTACAGGGTCAAGAGACCCAGTACTTC
abundance: NA; v_gene: TRBV9; j_gene: TRBJ2-4; d_gene: NA; CDR3aa: CASSVEGVGNIQYF; CDR3nt: TGTGCCAGCAGCGTAGAAGGGGTCGGAAACATTCAGTACTTC
abundance: NA; v_gene: TRBV19; j_gene: TRBJ2-3; d_gene: TRBD1; CDR3aa: CASSILRGQGRATDTQYF; CDR3nt: TGTGCCAGTAGTATACTTCGAGGACAGGGGAGGGCCACAGATACGCAGTATTTT
abundance: NA; v_gene: TRBV5-8; j_gene: TRBJ1-2; d_gene: NA; CDR3aa: CASSLGGPYGYTF; CDR3nt: TGTGCCAGCAGCTTGGGCGGGCCCTATGGCTACACCTTC
abundance: NA; v_gene: TRBV6-1; j_gene: TRBJ2-2; d_gene: NA; CDR3aa: CASSEVRAGTGELFF; CDR3nt: TGTGCCAGCAGTGAAGTTAGGGCGGGGACCGGGGAGCTGTTTTTT
abundance: few; v_gene: TRBV19; j_gene: TRBJ1-4; d_gene: NA; CDR3aa: CASSKRQADNEKLFF; CDR3nt: TGTGCCAGTAGTAAACGACAGGCCGATAATGAAAAACTGTTTTTT
abundance: NA; v_gene: TRBV7-8; j_gene: TRBJ1-1; d_gene: NA; CDR3aa: CASSSGRFNTEAFF; CDR3nt: TGTGCCAGCAGCTCTGGGCGATTTAACACTGAAGCTTTCTTT
abundance: NA; v_gene: TRBV11-2; j_gene: TRBJ1-3; d_gene: TRBD1; CDR3aa: CASSPGTGRSVSGNTIYF; CDR3nt: TGTGCCAGCAGCCCCGGGACAGGGAGATCTGTATCTGGAAACACCATATATTTT
abundance: NA; v_gene: TRBV6-5; j_gene: TRBJ2-7; d_gene: TRBD1; CDR3aa: CASRDLGQSSYEQYF; CDR3nt: TGTGCCAGCAGAGACTTGGGACAGAGCTCCTACGAGCAGTACTTC
abundance: NA; v_gene: TRBV7-9; j_gene: TRBJ1-3; d_gene: TRBD1; CDR3aa: CASSPTGTGISGNTIYF; CDR3nt: TGTGCCAGCAGCCCTACCGGGACAGGGATCTCTGGAAACACCATATATTTT
abundance: NA; v_gene: TRBV6-1; j_gene: TRBJ1-5; d_gene: TRBD1; CDR3aa: CASSAGTGLYSNQPQHF; CDR3nt: TGTGCCAGCAGTGCCGGGACAGGGCTTTATAGCAATCAGCCCCAGCATTTT
abundance: few; v_gene: TRBV7-8; j_gene: TRBJ2-7; d_gene: NA; CDR3aa: CASSLVQSYEQYF; CDR3nt: TGTGCCAGCAGCTTAGTTCAGTCCTACGAGCAGTACTTC
abundance: few; v_gene: TRBV4-2; j_gene: TRBJ2-5; d_gene: TRBD1; CDR3aa: CASSQDRRTGQETQYF; CDR3nt: TGTGCCAGCAGCCAAGATCGTAGGACAGGCCAAGAGACCCAGTACTTC
abundance: few; v_gene: TRBV25-1; j_gene: TRBJ1-1; d_gene: NA; CDR3aa: CASSDLGGGNSEAFF; CDR3nt: TGTGCCAGCAGTGACCTGGGTGGGGGGAACAGTGAAGCTTTCTTT
abundance: NA; v_gene: TRBV6-5; j_gene: TRBJ2-1; d_gene: TRBD1; CDR3aa: CASSRDRGQVEQFF; CDR3nt: TGTGCCAGCAGTAGGGACAGGGGGCAGGTTGAGCAGTTCTTC
abundance: once; v_gene: TRBV29-1; j_gene: TRBJ2-7; d_gene: NA; CDR3aa: CSVEDAGVEQYF; CDR3nt: TGCAGCGTTGAAGATGCCGGGGTCGAGCAGTACTTC
abundance: NA; v_gene: TRBV3-1/TRBV3-2; j_gene: TRBJ2-7; d_gene: NA; CDR3aa: CASSPGTERGQYF; CDR3nt: TGTGCCAGCAGCCCAGGGACTGAACGCGGGCAGTACTTC
abundance: NA; v_gene: TRBV5-1; j_gene: TRBJ1-4; d_gene: NA; CDR3aa: CASRATNEKLFF; CDR3nt: TGCGCCAGCCGTGCAACTAATGAAAAACTGTTTTTT
abundance: NA; v_gene: TRBV4-2; j_gene: TRBJ2-2; d_gene: TRBD1; CDR3aa: CASSHVGQGTGELFF; CDR3nt: TGTGCCAGCAGCCATGTGGGACAGGGGACCGGGGAGCTGTTTTTT
abundance: NA; v_gene: TRBV5-1; j_gene: TRBJ2-7; d_gene: NA; CDR3aa: CASSPNRGTEYF; CDR3nt: TGCGCCAGCAGCCCGAATAGGGGGACGGAGTACTTC
abundance: NA; v_gene: TRBV29-1; j_gene: TRBJ1-4; d_gene: TRBD1; CDR3aa: CSVEDTGGEEKLFF; CDR3nt: TGCAGCGTTGAAGACACAGGGGGAGAAGAAAAACTGTTTTTT
abundance: NA; v_gene: TRBV6-6; j_gene: TRBJ1-3; d_gene: TRBD1; CDR3aa: CASRPQGAGNTIYF; CDR3nt: TGTGCCAGCAGACCGCAGGGGGCTGGAAACACCATATATTTT
abundance: NA; v_gene: TRBV5-4; j_gene: TRBJ1-1; d_gene: TRBD1; CDR3aa: CASSLGGTGNTEAFF; CDR3nt: TGTGCCAGCAGCTTGGGCGGGACAGGGAACACTGAAGCTTTCTTT
abundance: NA; v_gene: TRBV6-5; j_gene: TRBJ1-4; d_gene: NA; CDR3aa: CASVGQSGNEKLFF; CDR3nt: TGTGCCAGCGTTGGACAGTCGGGTAATGAAAAACTGTTTTTT